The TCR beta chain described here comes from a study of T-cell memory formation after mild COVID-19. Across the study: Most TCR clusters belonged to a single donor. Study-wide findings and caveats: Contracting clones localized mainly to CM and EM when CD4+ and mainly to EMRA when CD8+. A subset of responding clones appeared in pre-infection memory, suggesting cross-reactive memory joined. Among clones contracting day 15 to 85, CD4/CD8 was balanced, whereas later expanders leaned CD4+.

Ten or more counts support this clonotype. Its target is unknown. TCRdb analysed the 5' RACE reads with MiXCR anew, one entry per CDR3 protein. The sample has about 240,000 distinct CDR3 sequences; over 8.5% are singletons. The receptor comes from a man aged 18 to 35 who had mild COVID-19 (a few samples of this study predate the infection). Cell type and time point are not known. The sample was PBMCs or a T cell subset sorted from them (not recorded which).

The CDR3 DNA reads as TGTGCCAGCAGTTTTGGACAGGGGACTGAAGCTTTCTTT. Translating it yields CASSFGQGTEAFF. This chain joins TRBV7-2 and TRBJ1-1, with 9 nucleotides matching TRBD1. With V trimmed by 6 bases and J by 5 bases, 4 bases remained unmatched. The CDR3 runs to 13 residues. Germline V gene lookup returns CDR1 SGHTA and CDR2 FQGNSA.